Presented here are 11 T cell receptor beta chains from one specimen sequenced in a study of technical replicates of blood from a handful of donors (TCRdb year 2017). Library prep was done by the immunoSEQ multiplex PCR assay. Not all clones reach the TCRdb copy of this immuneACCESS table, which keeps in-frame sequences only. Checked studies attribute under half of the gap to unresolved V genes and leave the rest unexplained. The sample profile shows around 70,000 clones; approximately 96% of them were found once. The ten largest clones represent roughly 0.21% of the sample. Sequenced sample: T cells isolated from PBMCs. These receptors all stem from a human donor in good health.

The chain is built from TRBV29-1 and TRBJ2-7, with TRBD2 matching 8 bases. The length of the CDR3 is 14 residues. CDR1 is SQVTM, CDR2 ANQGSEA, per germline. Unmatched junction bases numbered 10, after V lost 5 bases and J lost 4 bases. CDR3 loop: CSVLSGSDGYEQYF. DNA of the CDR3: TGCAGCGTTCTAAGCGGGAGTGATGGATACGAGCAGTACTTC.

The chain uses TRBV5-4 and TRBJ1-4; tentative D call: TRBD1 (6 bases). Between the trimmed V and J ends, which lost 0 bases and 8 bases, there was a span of 11 bases. CDR1 and CDR2 (germline): SGHNT, YYREEE (reference sequence). The length of the CDR3 is 14 residues. Here the CDR3 reads CASSLAGVEEKLFF. In DNA, the CDR3 is TGTGCCAGCAGCTTGGCAGGGGTGGAGGAAAAACTGTTTTTT.

This clone was detected only a few times. The chain uses TRBV6-5 and TRBJ2-1, with 8 bases identical to TRBD1. Germline values: CDR1 MNHEY, CDR2 SVGAGI. The CDR3 length is 10 residues. In nucleotides, the CDR3 is TGTGTCGTACAGGGGGATGAGCAGTTCTTC. Translating it yields CVVQGDEQFF.

The chain joins TRBV4-2 to TRBJ1-1; D is uncertain. CDR3 length: 15 residues. Per germline, CDR1 LGHNA and CDR2 YNFKEQ. Trimming took off 6 bases at V and 3 bases at J, with 17 bases between the two ends. CDR3 DNA sequence: TGTGCCAGCAGGCCCTATTTAATCCGAGACACTGAAGCTTTCTTT. Its protein product is CASRPYLIRDTEAFF.

This clone was seen only a few times. The rearrangement joins TRBV7-9 to TRBJ1-6; the D is unclear. CDR3 length equals 10 residues. The V gene lost 5 bases and the J gene lost 14 bases, with 7 bases spanning the gap. Germline V gives CDR1 SEHNR, CDR2 FQNEAQ (reference sequence). CDR3 sequence: CASSLETLHF. The CDR3 coding sequence is TGTGCCAGCAGCCTCGAGACCCTCCACTTT.

The genes are TRBV30 and TRBJ1-5, with D possibly matching TRBD1 (5 bases). The CDR3 contains 15 residues. Germline values: CDR1 GTSNPN, CDR2 SVGIG (reference sequence). V shed 0 bases and J shed 3 bases, with 12 bases lying between them. The CDR3 sequence: CAWSVQGTHNQPQHF. DNA of the CDR3: TGTGCCTGGAGTGTCCAGGGAACTCACAATCAGCCCCAGCATTTT.

The chain carries TRBV27 and TRBJ1-5, with TRBD1 identical over 8 bases. Per the germline V gene, CDR1 is MNHEY and CDR2 is SMNVEV (reference sequence). V shed 2 bases and J 4 bases; nucleotides not matched to a gene: 1. The CDR3 runs 14 residues. CDR3 loop: CASSLGQGNQPQHF. CDR3 bases: TGTGCCAGCAGTTTAGGACAGGGAAATCAGCCCCAGCATTTT.

The chain employs TRBV6-5 and TRBJ1-4; 7 bases are shared with TRBD1. The germline CDR1 and CDR2 sequences are MNHEY and SVGAGI. This CDR3 is built from 15 residues. V lost 5 bases and J lost 8; bases outside the gene matches: 11. CDR3: CASSTSQGMREKLFF. In DNA, the CDR3 is TGTGCCAGCAGTACCTCACAGGGGATGCGAGAAAAACTGTTTTTT.

The J gene is TRBJ2-7, the V gene TRBV19; the match to TRBD2 covers 7 bases. The CDR3 spans 15 residues. J was trimmed by 1 base and V by 0 bases; bases with no gene match: 3. Germline V gene lookup returns CDR1 LNHDA and CDR2 SQIVND (reference sequence). This CDR3 reads CASSIEGEGSYEQYF. The CDR3 DNA sequence: TGTGCCAGTAGTATAGAGGGGGAGGGGTCCTACGAGCAGTACTTC.

The V and J genes are TRBV11-2 and TRBJ2-7; 8 bases line up with TRBD2. Germline lookup yields CDR1 SGHAT and CDR2 FQNNGV. V was pared by 1 base and J by 7 bases, with 6 bases of the junction left unmatched. The CDR3 contains 14 residues. The CDR3 region is CASSLAGGGREQYF. The CDR3 DNA is TGTGCCAGCAGCTTAGCCGGGGGGGGACGGGAGCAGTACTTC.

J is TRBJ2-6 and V is TRBV5-1; tentative D call: TRBD2 (5 bases). The CDR3 runs 19 residues. In germline, CDR1 is SGHRS, CDR2 YFSETQ. V was cut by 3 bases and J by 0 bases, with 19 bases left in between. The CDR3 DNA reads TGCGCCAGCAGCTCAGGACTGCCTACCCTCTTCTCTGGGGCCAACGTCCTGACTTTC. As protein: CASSSGLPTLFSGANVLTF. Filled out from reference TRBV5-1 and TRBJ2-6, the complete variable domain reads KAGVTQTPRYLIKTRGQQVTLSCSPISGHRSVSWYQQTPGQGLQFLFEYFSETQRNKGNFPGRFSGRQFSNSRSEMNVSTLELGDSALYLCASSSGLPTLFSGANVLTFGAGSRLTVL.